These T cell receptor beta chains were read from a single sample in a study of shared clonotypes between healthy human individuals. The protocol was immunoSEQ multiplex PCR, while the TCRdb copy is restricted to in-frame clones and leaves out a portion. The sample has 1.4 million or so clones, approximately 98.5% seen once. Material: naive CD4+ T cells sorted from blood. These receptors were taken from a man aged 30 to 39 in good health. CDR3s include the opening cysteine and the closing phenylalanine or tryptophan. Each record gives: D gene, J gene, clone size, V gene, CDR3 DNA, CDR3 protein. D genes are given only for firm matches. Clone size is shown for a subset of rows, as once, few, many or a class of expanded clone.

.,TRBJ1-1,.,TRBV18,TGTGCCAGCTCACCATTGAAGGCAGGGGATTTTTGGAACACTGAAGCTTTCTTT,CASSPLKAGDFWNTEAFF
.,TRBJ1-1,once,TRBV5-6,TGTGCCAGCAGCTCACTGGACGGACCGAACACTGAAGCTTTCTTT,CASSSLDGPNTEAFF
TRBD2,TRBJ2-7,.,TRBV5-1,TGCGCCAGCAGCGGACCGGGACTAGCGGTAACCTACGAGCAGTACTTC,CASSGPGLAVTYEQYF
TRBD1,TRBJ1-3,.,TRBV9,TGTGCCAGCAGCCCCCGGGACAGGTACTCCTCTGCTGGAAACACCATATATTTT,CASSPRDRYSSAGNTIYF
.,TRBJ2-1,.,TRBV2,TGTGCCAGCAGTGAAGGGGCTAGGACTTACAATGAGCAGTTCTTC,CASSEGARTYNEQFF
.,TRBJ2-1,.,TRBV7-9,TGTGCCAGCAGCTCCGAACGATCCCCGTTCTTC,CASSSERSPFF
TRBD2,TRBJ2-2,once,TRBV5-1,TGCGCCAGCAGCTTGGGACTAGCAACCGGGGAGCTGTTTTTT,CASSLGLATGELFF
.,TRBJ2-5,.,TRBV18,TGTGCCAGCTCACCGAGACGGGAGACCCAGTACTTC,CASSPRRETQYF
.,TRBJ2-5,.,TRBV4-1,TGCGCCAGCAGCCAAGAACCCTCGCGGGGAGAGACCCAGTACTTC,CASSQEPSRGETQYF
.,TRBJ1-1,.,TRBV28,TGTGCCAGCAGTTTAGGTGGGGTGTTACTGTGGGGCACTGAAGCTTTCTTT,CASSLGGVLLWGTEAFF
.,TRBJ2-1,.,TRBV6-5,TGTGCCACCATCAGGACAGGAGGGAACAATGAGCAGTTCTTC,CATIRTGGNNEQFF